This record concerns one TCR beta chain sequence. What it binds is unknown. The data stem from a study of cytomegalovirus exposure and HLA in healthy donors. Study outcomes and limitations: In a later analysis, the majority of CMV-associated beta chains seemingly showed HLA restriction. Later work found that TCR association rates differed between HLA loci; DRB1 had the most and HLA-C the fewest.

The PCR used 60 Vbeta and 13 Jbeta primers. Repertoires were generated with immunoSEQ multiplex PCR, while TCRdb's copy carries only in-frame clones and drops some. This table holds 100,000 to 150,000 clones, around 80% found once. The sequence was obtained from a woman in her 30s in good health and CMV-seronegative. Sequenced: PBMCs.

Here the CDR3 reads CAWSVGGSGTGELFF. The CDR3 DNA sequence: TGTGCCTGGAGTGTCGGCGGGAGTGGAACCGGGGAGCTGTTTTTT. The chain uses TRBV30 and TRBJ2-2; 7 nucleotides line up with TRBD2. The V segment lost 0 bases and the J segment 5 bases; nucleotides outside the gene matches: 6. This CDR3 spans 15 amino acids. Germline V gives CDR1 GTSNPN, CDR2 SVGIG (reference sequence).